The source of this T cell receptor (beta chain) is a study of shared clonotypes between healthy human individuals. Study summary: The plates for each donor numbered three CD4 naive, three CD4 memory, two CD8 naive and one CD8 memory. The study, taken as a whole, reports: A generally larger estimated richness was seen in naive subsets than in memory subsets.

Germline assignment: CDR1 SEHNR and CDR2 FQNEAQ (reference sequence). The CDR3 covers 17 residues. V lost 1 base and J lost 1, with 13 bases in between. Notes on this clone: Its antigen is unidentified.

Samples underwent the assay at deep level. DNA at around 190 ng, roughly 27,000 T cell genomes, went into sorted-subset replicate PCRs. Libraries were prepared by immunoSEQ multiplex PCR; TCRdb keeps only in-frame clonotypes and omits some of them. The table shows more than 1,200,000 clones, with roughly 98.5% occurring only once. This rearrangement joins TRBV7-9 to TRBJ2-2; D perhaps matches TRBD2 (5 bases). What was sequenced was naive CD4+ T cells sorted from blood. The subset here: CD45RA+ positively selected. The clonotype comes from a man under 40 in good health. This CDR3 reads CASSLGVGVRNTGELFF. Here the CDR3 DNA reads TGTGCCAGCAGCTTAGGTGTCGGGGTGCGGAACACCGGGGAGCTGTTTTTT.